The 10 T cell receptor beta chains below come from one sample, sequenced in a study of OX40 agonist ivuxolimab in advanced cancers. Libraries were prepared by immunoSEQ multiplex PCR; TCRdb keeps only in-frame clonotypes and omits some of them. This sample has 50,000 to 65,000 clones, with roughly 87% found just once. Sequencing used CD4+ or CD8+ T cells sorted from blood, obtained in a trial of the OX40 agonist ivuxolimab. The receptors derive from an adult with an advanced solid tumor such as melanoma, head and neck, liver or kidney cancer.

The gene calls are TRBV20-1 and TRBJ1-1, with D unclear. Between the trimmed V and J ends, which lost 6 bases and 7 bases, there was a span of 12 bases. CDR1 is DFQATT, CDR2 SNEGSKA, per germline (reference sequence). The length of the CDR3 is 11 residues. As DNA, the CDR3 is TGCAGTGCGGCCGAACAGTTTGAAGCTTTCTTT. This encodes CSAAEQFEAFF.

The DNA of the CDR3 is TGCGCCAGCAGACAGGGCTCTGGAAACACCATATATTTT. Residues: CASRQGSGNTIYF. This sequence joins TRBV10-2 and TRBJ1-3; TRBD1 is a possible D gene (6 bases). The CDR3 is 13 amino acids. V was shortened by 6 bases and J by 0 bases, with 6 bases between the two germline ends. The germline V gene has CDR1 WSHSY and CDR2 SAAADI.

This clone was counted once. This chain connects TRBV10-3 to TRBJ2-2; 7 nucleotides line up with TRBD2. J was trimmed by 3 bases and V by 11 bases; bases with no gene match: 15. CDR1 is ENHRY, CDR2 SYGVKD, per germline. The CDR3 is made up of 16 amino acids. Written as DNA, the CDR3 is TGTGCCTCCATGACCCGACTAGCTGGCGACACCGGGGAGCTGTTTTTT. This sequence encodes CASMTRLAGDTGELFF.

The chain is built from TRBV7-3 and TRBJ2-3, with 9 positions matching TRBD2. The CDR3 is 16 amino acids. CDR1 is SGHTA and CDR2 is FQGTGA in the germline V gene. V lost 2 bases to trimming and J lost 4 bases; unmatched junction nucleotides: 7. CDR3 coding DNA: TGTGCCAGCAGCTTACAACCGGGACTAGCCCCAGATACGCAGTATTTT. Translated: CASSLQPGLAPDTQYF.

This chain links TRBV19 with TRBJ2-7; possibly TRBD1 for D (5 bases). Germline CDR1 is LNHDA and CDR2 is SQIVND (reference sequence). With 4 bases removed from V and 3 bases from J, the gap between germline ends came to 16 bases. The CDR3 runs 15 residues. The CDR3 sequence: CASSTDSRNLYEQYF. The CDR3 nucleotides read TGTGCCAGTAGTACTGACAGTAGGAATCTCTACGAGCAGTACTTC.

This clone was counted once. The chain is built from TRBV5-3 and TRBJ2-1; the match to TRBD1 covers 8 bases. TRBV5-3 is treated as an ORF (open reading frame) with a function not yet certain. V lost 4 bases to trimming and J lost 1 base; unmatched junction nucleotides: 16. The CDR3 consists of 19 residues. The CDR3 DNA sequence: TGTGCCAGAAGCCTGACCGGGACAGGCGACCCGTTATCCTACAATGAGCAGTTCTTC. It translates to CARSLTGTGDPLSYNEQFF.

The CDR3 DNA follows: TGTGCCAGCAGCCTCGACGGGGCGAACACCGGGGAGCTGTTTTTT. Protein product: CASSLDGANTGELFF. The chain employs TRBV5-4 and TRBJ2-2; D perhaps matches TRBD2 (5 bases). Trimming removed 4 bases from V and 0 bases from J, with 10 bases in between. Per the germline V gene, CDR1 is SGHNT and CDR2 is YYREEE (reference sequence). The CDR3 has 15 amino acids.

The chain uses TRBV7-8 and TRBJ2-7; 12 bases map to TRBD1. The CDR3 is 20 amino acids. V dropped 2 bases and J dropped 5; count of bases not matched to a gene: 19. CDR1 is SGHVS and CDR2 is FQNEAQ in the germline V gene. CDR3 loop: CASSLQSNWDRGPMNNEQYF. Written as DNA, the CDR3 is TGTGCCAGCAGCTTACAGTCTAACTGGGACAGGGGGCCGATGAACAACGAGCAGTACTTC.

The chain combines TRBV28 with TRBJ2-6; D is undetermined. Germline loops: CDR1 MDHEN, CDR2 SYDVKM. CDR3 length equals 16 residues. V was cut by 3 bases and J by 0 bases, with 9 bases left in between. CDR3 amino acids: CASSLRTFSGANVLTF. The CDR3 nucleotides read TGTGCCAGCAGTTTGAGAACGTTCTCTGGGGCCAACGTCCTGACTTTC.

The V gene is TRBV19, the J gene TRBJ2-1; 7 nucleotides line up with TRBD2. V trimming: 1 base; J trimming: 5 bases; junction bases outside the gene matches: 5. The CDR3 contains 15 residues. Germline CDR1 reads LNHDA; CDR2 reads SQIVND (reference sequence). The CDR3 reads CASSIGSGENNEQFF. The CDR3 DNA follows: TGTGCCAGTAGTATAGGAAGCGGGGAAAACAATGAGCAGTTCTTC.